This T cell receptor (beta chain) was observed in a study of cytomegalovirus exposure and HLA in healthy donors. This CDR3 has 14 residues. The germline CDR1 and CDR2 sequences are SGHRS and YFSETQ. The germline V and J ends were trimmed by 3 bases and 1 base, with 7 bases remaining between them. This clone has a handful of counts. Its antigen is unknown. In the PCR, 60 Vbeta and 13 Jbeta primers were used. Sequencing was performed with immunoSEQ multiplex PCR; in TCRdb, only in-frame clones are kept and a portion is missing. The sample carries about 83,000 clones, roughly 79% recorded once. Study results and caveats: Some TCR beta chains (roughly 150 of them) were listed as cytomegalovirus-associated.

The TCR was taken from a woman aged 30 to 39 in good health and CMV-seronegative. The chain uses TRBV5-1 and TRBJ2-2, with D perhaps TRBD2 (6 bases). The material sequenced was PBMCs. The CDR3: CASSSEGNTGELFF. CDR3 nucleotide sequence: TGCGCCAGCAGCTCGGAGGGGAACACCGGGGAGCTGTTTTTT.